This T cell receptor beta chain was documented in a study of blood T cell repertoires in COVID-19. Study details: Sites in the United States, Italy and Spain provided acute and convalescent COVID-19 samples. PBMCs, B-cell-depleted T cells, or T cells were the source of the cDNA or gDNA that made up the material.

Trimming shortened V by 5 bases and J by 6 bases, and 11 bases separated the two germline ends. Germline CDR1 and CDR2: MGHDK and SYGVNS. CDR3 size: 13 residues. How the authors handled the data: Amplification of reference gene primers provided the estimated nucleated cell counts. Sequenced by immunoSEQ multiplex PCR; TCRdb stores in-frame clones only, minus some. That table furnishes V, J and clone size, whereas the DNA furnished D and trimming. The sample consists of a few hundred thousand clones, about 89% of them appearing once. V and J are TRBV25-1 and TRBJ2-4; D is uncertain. Sequencing used peripheral blood. The origin of this receptor is a woman between 25 and 40 years old with COVID-19, enrolled during active disease. The CDR3 sequence: CASSRPGGNIQYF. DNA for the CDR3: TGTGCCAGCAGTCGCCCCGGTGGAAACATTCAGTACTTC.